These 2 T cell receptor beta chains share one sample of origin, sequenced in a study of blood T cell repertoires in COVID-19. Method: immunoSEQ multiplex PCR; TCRdb's copy keeps in-frame clones and lacks some. The sample holds about 110,000 clones, about 86% seen once. The sample was peripheral blood. These TCRs come from an elderly man with acute or convalescent COVID-19.

The chain uses TRBV5-1 and TRBJ2-7; the D gene is possibly TRBD1 (6 bases). This CDR3 has 13 residues. Germline CDR1 reads SGHRS; CDR2 reads YFSETQ. V was clipped by 3 bases and J by 5 bases, with 12 bases between them. The CDR3 is CASSWLQGNEQYF. CDR3 in DNA: TGCGCCAGCAGCTGGTTACAGGGCAACGAGCAGTACTTC.

The rearrangement links TRBV9 to TRBJ1-1; D remains unclear. The CDR3 is 13 residues long. V dropped 0 bases and J dropped 1 base, with 4 bases sitting between them. Germline V gives CDR1 SGDLS, CDR2 YYNGEE. CDR3 protein: CASSVDRNTEAFF. In DNA form, the CDR3 reads TGTGCCAGCAGCGTAGATCGGAACACTGAAGCTTTCTTT.